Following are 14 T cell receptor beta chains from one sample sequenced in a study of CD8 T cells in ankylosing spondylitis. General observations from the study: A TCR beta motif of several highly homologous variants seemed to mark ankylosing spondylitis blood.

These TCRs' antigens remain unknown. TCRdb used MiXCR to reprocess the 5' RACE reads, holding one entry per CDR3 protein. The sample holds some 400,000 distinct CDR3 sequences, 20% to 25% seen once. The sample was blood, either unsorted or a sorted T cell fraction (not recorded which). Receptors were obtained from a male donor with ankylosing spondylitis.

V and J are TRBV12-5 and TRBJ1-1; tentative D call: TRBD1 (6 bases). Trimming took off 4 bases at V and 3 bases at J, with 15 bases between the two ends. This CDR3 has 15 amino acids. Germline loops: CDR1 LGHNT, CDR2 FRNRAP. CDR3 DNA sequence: TGTGCTAGTGGTTCTGCGTGGGGGGCTGACACTGAAGCTTTCTTT. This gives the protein CASGSAWGADTEAFF.

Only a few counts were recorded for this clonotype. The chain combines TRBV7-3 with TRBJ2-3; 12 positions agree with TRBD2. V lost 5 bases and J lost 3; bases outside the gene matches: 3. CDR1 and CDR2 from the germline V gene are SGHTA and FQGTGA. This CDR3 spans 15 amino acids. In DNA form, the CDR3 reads TGTGCCAGCAGCCCGACTAGCGGGAGAACAGATACGCAGTATTTT. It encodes CASSPTSGRTDTQYF.

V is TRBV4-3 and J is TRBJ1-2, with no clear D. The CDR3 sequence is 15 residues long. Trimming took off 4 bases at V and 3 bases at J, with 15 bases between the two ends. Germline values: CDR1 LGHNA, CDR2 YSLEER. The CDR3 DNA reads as TGCGCCAGCAGCCTCCAGTGGCGGGGAGACTATGGCTACACCTTC. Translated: CASSLQWRGDYGYTF.

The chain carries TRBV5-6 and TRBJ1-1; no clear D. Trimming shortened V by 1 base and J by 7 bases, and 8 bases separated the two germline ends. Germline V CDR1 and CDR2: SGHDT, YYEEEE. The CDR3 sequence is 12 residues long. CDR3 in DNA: TGTGCCAGCAGCTTGATGGAAAATGAAGCTTTCTTT. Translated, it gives CASSLMENEAFF.

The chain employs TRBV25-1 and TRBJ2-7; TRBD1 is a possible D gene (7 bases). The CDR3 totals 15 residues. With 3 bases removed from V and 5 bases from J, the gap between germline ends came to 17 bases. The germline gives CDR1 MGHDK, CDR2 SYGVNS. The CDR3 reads CASSDFNQGGDEQYF. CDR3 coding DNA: TGTGCCAGCAGTGATTTCAACCAGGGGGGTGACGAGCAGTACTTC.

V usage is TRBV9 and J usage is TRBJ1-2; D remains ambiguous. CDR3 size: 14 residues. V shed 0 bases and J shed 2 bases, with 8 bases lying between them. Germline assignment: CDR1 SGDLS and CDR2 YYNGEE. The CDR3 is CASSVVGENYGYTF. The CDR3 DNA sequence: TGTGCCAGCAGCGTAGTAGGCGAAAACTATGGCTACACCTTC. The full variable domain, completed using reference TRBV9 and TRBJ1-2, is DSGVTQTPKHLITATGQRVTLRCSPRSGDLSVYWYQQSLDQGLQFLIQYYNGEERAKGNILERFSAQQFPDLHSELNLSSLELGDSALYFCASSVVGENYGYTFGSGTRLTVV.

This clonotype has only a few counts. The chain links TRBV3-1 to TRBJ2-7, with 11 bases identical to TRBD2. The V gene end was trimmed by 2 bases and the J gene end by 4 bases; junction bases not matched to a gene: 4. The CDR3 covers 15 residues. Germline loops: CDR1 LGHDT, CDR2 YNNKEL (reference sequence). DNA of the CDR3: TGTGCCAGCAGCCAAACCGGGACTAGCGGTTACGAGCAGTACTTC. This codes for CASSQTGTSGYEQYF.

The CDR3: CASSLGAAHLTGELFF. The CDR3 DNA sequence: TGCGCCAGCAGCTTGGGGGCAGCCCACCTCACCGGGGAGCTGTTTTTT. The chain links TRBV5-1 to TRBJ2-2; D not certain. The germline CDR1 and CDR2 sequences are SGHRS and YFSETQ. V was pared by 0 bases and J by 4 bases, with 13 bases between. The CDR3 has 16 residues.

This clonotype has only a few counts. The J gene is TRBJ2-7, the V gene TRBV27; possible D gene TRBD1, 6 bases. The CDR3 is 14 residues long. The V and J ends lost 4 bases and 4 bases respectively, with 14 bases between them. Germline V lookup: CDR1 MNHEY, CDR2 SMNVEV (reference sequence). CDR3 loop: CASSSTGKQYEQYF. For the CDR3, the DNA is TGTGCCAGCAGTTCGACAGGAAAACAATACGAGCAGTACTTC.

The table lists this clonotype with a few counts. CDR3 sequence (DNA): TGTGCCAGCAGCCCGGGACAGTCCCTCGGGGAGCTGTTTTTT. Translating gives CASSPGQSLGELFF. The chain links TRBV7-9 to TRBJ2-2; TRBD1 agrees at 7 bases. The CDR3 consists of 14 residues. Germline assignment: CDR1 SEHNR and CDR2 FQNEAQ (reference sequence). Losses at the gene ends were 5 bases for V and 7 bases for J; bases not matched to a gene: 7.

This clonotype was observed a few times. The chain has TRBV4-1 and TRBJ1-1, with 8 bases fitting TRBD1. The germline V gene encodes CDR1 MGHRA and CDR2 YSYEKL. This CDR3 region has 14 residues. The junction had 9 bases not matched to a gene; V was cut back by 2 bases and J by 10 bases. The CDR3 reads CASSQNIQGVGAFF. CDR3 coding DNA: TGCGCCAGCAGCCAAAATATACAGGGGGTTGGAGCTTTCTTT.

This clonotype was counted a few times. Written as DNA, the CDR3 is TGTGCCAGCAGCTTGGTACCCAGCGGGAGTAGGTATACGCAGTATTTT. This gives the protein CASSLVPSGSRYTQYF. The chain joins TRBV5-6 to TRBJ2-3; 8 bases are shared with TRBD2. Germline V gene lookup returns CDR1 SGHDT and CDR2 YYEEEE. V lost 0 bases to trimming and J lost 7 bases; unmatched junction nucleotides: 10. CDR3 length: 16 residues.

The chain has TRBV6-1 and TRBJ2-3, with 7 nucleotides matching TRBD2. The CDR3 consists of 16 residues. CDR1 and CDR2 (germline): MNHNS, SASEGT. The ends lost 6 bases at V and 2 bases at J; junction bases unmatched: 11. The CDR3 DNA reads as TGTGCCAGCAGCCCCTTAGGCGGGAGAGCCACAGATACGCAGTATTTT. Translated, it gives CASSPLGGRATDTQYF.

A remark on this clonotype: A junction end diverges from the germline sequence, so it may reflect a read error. The CDR3 coding sequence is TGTGCTAGCAGCAGACTAGGGGATACGCAGTATTTT. This gives the protein CASSRLGDTQYF. The chain recombines TRBV7-7 with TRBJ2-3; D is possibly TRBD2 (6 bases). Germline CDR1 is SSHAT and CDR2 is FNYEAQ (reference sequence). The CDR3 covers 12 residues.